One T cell receptor (beta chain) is described in this entry. Its cognate antigen is unknown. This sample stems from a study of graft-versus-host responses after intestinal transplantation. Between the trimmed V and J ends, which lost 4 bases and 0 bases, there was a span of 10 bases. This CDR3 region has 16 residues. The germline V gene encodes CDR1 SGHDN and CDR2 FVKESK. TCRdb's table, derived via immunoSEQ multiplex PCR, lists solely in-frame clones and lacks some. The profile covers 95,000 to 110,000 clones, with roughly 87% appearing a single time and around 0.7% taken by the ten largest. This chain connects TRBV14 to TRBJ1-6; no definite D call. This sequence was found in a human donor who was the organ donor for an intestinal transplant. Material: unstimulated CD4+ T cells sorted from spleen or lymph node cells, obtained before transplant. CDR3 DNA: TGTGCCAGCAGCCGCAGATCGAGCTCCTATAATTCACCCCTCCACTTT. It codes for CASSRRSSSYNSPLHF.